The 16 T cell receptor beta chains below come from one sample, sequenced in a study of long-term antiretroviral therapy in people with HIV. Researchers report immunoSEQ v3.0 was run at survey level. Sequencing used immunoSEQ multiplex PCR; TCRdb keeps in-frame clones, though not all of them. The repertoire includes fewer than 30,000 clones, 86% of them detected once, and about 5% sits in the top ten. The sequences come from unsorted PBMCs, collected 0.8 years after starting antiretroviral therapy. Receptors were obtained from a woman aged 25 to 39 with HIV.

V is TRBV11-2 and J is TRBJ1-2, with 10 bases identical to TRBD1. Germline V gene sequence: CDR1 SGHAT, CDR2 FQNNGV. The ends lost 5 bases at V and 6 bases at J; junction bases unmatched: 18. CDR3 length: 18 amino acids. The CDR3 DNA follows: TGTGCCAGCAGCCATCGATTCAGGCCTAAGACAGGGGGCGATGGCTACACCTTC. Protein product: CASSHRFRPKTGGDGYTF.

The chain links TRBV7-3 to TRBJ2-7; D call uncertain. Trimming removed 1 base at V and 2 bases at J, with 6 bases between. The V gene's germline CDR1 is SGHTA and CDR2 FQGTGA. The CDR3 sequence is 13 residues long. The CDR3 region is CASSLRETYEQYV. CDR3 in DNA: TGTGCCAGCAGCTTAAGGGAAACCTACGAGCAGTACGTC.

The chain uses TRBV5-6 and TRBJ1-2; maybe TRBD1 (6 bases). Trimming stripped 2 bases from V and 8 bases from J, with 16 bases between. Germline CDR1 is SGHDT and CDR2 is YYEEEE. CDR3 length: 14 residues. CDR3 DNA: TGTGCCAGCAGCTTAACCACAGGGAGCGGCGGCTACACCTTC. It is translated as CASSLTTGSGGYTF.

The chain employs TRBV6-1 and TRBJ2-3, with 7 bases aligning to TRBD2. This CDR3 is built from 16 residues. Germline CDR1 is MNHNS and CDR2 is SASEGT. The trim removed 3 bases at V and 6 bases at J, leaving 12 bases unmatched. The CDR3 nucleotides read TGTGCCAGCAGTGACTGGGAGCGGGGCCATGGGGATACGCAGTATTTT. This encodes CASSDWERGHGDTQYF.

V is TRBV10-2 and J is TRBJ2-2; weak D call: TRBD2 (5 bases). CDR1 is WSHSY and CDR2 is SAAADI in the germline V gene. This CDR3 is built from 12 residues. Trimming pared 8 bases from V and 4 bases from J, leaving 8 bases between. CDR3 protein: CASAGPTGELFF. For the CDR3, the DNA is TGCGCCAGCGCGGGCCCCACCGGGGAGCTGTTTTTT.

The sample holds one count of this clone. This sequence joins TRBV30 and TRBJ2-7; D is possibly TRBD1 (6 bases). Deletions cut 7 bases from V and 3 bases from J, with 13 bases between. Germline V gives CDR1 GTSNPN, CDR2 SVGIG (reference sequence). This CDR3 region has 12 residues. The CDR3 DNA follows: TGTGCCTCCGGGACATATCACTACGAGCAGTACTTC. Translating it yields CASGTYHYEQYF.

This clone appeared a single time. The chain employs TRBV5-6 and TRBJ1-5; 8 bases align to TRBD1. Looked up from germline, CDR1 is SGHDT and CDR2 is YYEEEE. The CDR3 covers 14 residues. J was trimmed by 7 bases and V by 5 bases; bases with no gene match: 8. The CDR3 DNA reads TGTGCCAGCAGTTTTGGACAGGGTGACCAGCCCCAGCATTTT. Residues: CASSFGQGDQPQHF.

The chain has TRBV7-2 and TRBJ2-3; TRBD1 matches at 7 bases. CDR3 length equals 14 residues. The germline V gene has CDR1 SGHTA and CDR2 FQGNSA. With V trimmed by 5 bases and J by 1 base, 3 bases remained unmatched. The CDR3 spells CASSDGQGTDTQYF. The CDR3 nucleotides read TGTGCCAGCAGCGACGGACAGGGCACAGATACGCAGTATTTT.

In this sample, this clone is medium-sized (0.01 to 0.1%). This chain uses TRBV4-1 with TRBJ2-7, with unresolved D. The germline V gene encodes CDR1 MGHRA and CDR2 YSYEKL. CDR3 length equals 14 residues. Trimming cost V 0 bases and J 4 bases, with 10 bases left between them. DNA for the CDR3: TGCGCCAGCAGCCAAGATATGTCAAGTTACGAGCAGTACTTC. As protein: CASSQDMSSYEQYF.

The rearrangement uses TRBV18 and TRBJ2-1; the D gene is possibly TRBD2 (6 bases). Germline CDR1 is KGHSH and CDR2 is LQKENI. The CDR3 totals 18 residues. Trimming removed 2 bases at V and 2 bases at J, with 19 bases between. The CDR3 coding sequence is TGTGCCAGCTCACCAATCCAGGGACTTCGGTTAACCTACAATGAGCAGTTCTTC. It is translated as CASSPIQGLRLTYNEQFF.

The rearrangement links TRBV7-9 to TRBJ2-2, with 8 bases identical to TRBD1. The V segment lost 3 bases and the J segment 4 bases; nucleotides outside the gene matches: 7. The CDR3 loop spans 16 amino acids. Germline assignment: CDR1 SEHNR and CDR2 FQNEAQ (reference sequence). CDR3 sequence: CASSFRTTGGTGELFF. CDR3 nucleotide sequence: TGTGCCAGCAGCTTTCGGACAACAGGGGGCACCGGGGAGCTGTTTTTT.

This chain uses TRBV6-4 with TRBJ1-2; 8 nucleotides align to TRBD1. With 7 bases clipped from V and 7 bases from J, the junction kept 23 bases outside the gene matches. The CDR3 contains 18 residues. CDR1 is MRHNA and CDR2 is SNTAGT in the germline V gene. The CDR3 bases are TGTGCCAGCACTGATAGGCCTGGGGAGGACAGGGTTGTGCGTGGCTACACCTTC. Translation: CASTDRPGEDRVVRGYTF.

V is TRBV6-5 and J is TRBJ2-2, with TRBD1 as a possible D gene (5 bases). Trimming cost V 2 bases and J 3 bases, with 13 bases left between them. CDR3 length: 16 residues. The germline CDR1 and CDR2 sequences are MNHEY and SVGAGI. The CDR3 is CASSYGKSGHTGELFF. CDR3 bases: TGTGCCAGCAGTTACGGCAAGTCAGGGCACACCGGGGAGCTGTTTTTT.

This chain connects TRBV27 to TRBJ2-2; D possibly corresponds to TRBD2 (5 bases). Germline assignment: CDR1 MNHEY and CDR2 SMNVEV (reference sequence). The V and J ends lost 3 bases and 7 bases respectively, with 12 bases between them. The CDR3 spans 14 residues. The CDR3, as DNA: TGTGCCAGCAGTTTGTCTAGAGGAGGCGGGGAGCTGTTTTTT. Translating it yields CASSLSRGGGELFF.

This clone was seen a handful of times. This rearrangement joins TRBV5-1 to TRBJ1-3; 9 bases map to TRBD1. Germline values: CDR1 SGHRS, CDR2 YFSETQ. The CDR3 runs 16 residues. Trimming took 4 bases from V and 2 from J; bases not matched to a gene: 7. CDR3 coding DNA: TGCGCCAGCAGCCCGACAGGGGGGACGGCTGGAAACACCATATATTTT. Amino acid sequence: CASSPTGGTAGNTIYF.

V gene TRBV5-1 combines with J gene TRBJ2-2; no clear D. Per germline, CDR1 SGHRS and CDR2 YFSETQ. V shed 0 bases and J shed 1 base, with 7 bases lying between them. The CDR3 extends over 15 amino acids. CDR3 coding DNA: TGCGCCAGCAGCTTGGGTCTGAGGAACACCGGGGAGCTGTTTTTT. It translates to CASSLGLRNTGELFF.